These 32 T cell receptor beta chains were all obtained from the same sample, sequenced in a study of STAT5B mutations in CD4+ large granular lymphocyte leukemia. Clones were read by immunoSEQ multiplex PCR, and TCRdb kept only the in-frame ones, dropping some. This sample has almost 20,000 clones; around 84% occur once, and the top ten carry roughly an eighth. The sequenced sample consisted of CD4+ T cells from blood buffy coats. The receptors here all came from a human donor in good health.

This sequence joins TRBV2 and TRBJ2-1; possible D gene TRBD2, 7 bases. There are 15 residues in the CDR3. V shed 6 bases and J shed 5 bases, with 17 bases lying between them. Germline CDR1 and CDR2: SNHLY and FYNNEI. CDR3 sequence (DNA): TGTGCCAGCAGAGGACTAGAGGGGGGTAACAATGAGCAGTTCTTC. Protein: CASRGLEGGNNEQFF.

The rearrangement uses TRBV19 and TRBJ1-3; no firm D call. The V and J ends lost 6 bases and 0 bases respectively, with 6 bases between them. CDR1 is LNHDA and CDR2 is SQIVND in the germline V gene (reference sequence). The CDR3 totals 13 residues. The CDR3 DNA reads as TGTGCCAGTAGCGAGAGCTCTGGAAACACCATATATTTT. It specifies CASSESSGNTIYF. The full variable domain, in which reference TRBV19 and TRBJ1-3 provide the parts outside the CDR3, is DGGITQSPKYLFRKEGQNVTLSCEQNLNHDAMYWYRQDPGQGLRLIYYSQIVNDFQKGDIAEGYSVSREKKESFPLTVTSAQKNPTAFYLCASSESSGNTIYFGEGSWLTVV.

The CDR3 nucleotides are TGTGCCAGCAGCTTGGGGACAGGACAAGCCTCCTACGAGCAGTACTTC. Translated, it gives CASSLGTGQASYEQYF. V is TRBV5-6 and J is TRBJ2-7, with 7 bases identical to TRBD1. The CDR3 has 16 residues. CDR1 SGHDT and CDR2 YYEEEE come from the germline V gene. V shed 0 bases, J shed 0 bases, and the junction held 6 bases outside the gene matches.

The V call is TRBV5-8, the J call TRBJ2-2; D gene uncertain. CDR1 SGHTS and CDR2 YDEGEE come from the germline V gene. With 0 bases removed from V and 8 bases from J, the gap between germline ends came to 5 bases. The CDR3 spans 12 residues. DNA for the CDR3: TGTGCCAGCAGCTTGGATGGGGGGGAGCTGTTTTTT. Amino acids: CASSLDGGELFF.

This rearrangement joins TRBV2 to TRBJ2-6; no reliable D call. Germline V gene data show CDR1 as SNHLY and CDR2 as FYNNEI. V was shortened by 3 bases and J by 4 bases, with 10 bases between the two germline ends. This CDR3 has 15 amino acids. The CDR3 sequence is CASSEASLGANVLTF. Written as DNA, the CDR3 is TGTGCCAGCAGTGAGGCCAGTTTGGGGGCCAACGTCCTGACTTTC.

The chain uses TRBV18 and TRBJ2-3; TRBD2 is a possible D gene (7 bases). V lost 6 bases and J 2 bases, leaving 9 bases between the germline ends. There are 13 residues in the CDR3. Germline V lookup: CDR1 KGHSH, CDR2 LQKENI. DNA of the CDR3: TGTGCCAGCTCCCGGGGGGCCACAGATACGCAGTATTTT. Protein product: CASSRGATDTQYF. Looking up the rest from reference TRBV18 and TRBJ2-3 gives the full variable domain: NAGVMQNPRHLVRRRGQEARLRCSPMKGHSHVYWYRQLPEEGLKFMVYLQKENIIDESGMPKERFSAEFPKEGPSILRIQQVVRGDSAAYFCASSRGATDTQYFGPGTRLTVL.

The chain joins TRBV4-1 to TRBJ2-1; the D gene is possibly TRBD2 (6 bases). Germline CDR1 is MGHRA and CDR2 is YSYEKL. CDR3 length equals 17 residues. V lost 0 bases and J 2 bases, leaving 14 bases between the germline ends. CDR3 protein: CASSQEYGGNTYNEQFF. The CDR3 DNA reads TGCGCCAGCAGCCAAGAATATGGCGGGAACACCTACAATGAGCAGTTCTTC.

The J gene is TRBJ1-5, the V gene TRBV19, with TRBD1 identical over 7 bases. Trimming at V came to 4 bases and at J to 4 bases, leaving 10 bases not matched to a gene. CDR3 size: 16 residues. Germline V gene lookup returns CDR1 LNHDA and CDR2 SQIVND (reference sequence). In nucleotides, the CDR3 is TGTGCCAGTAGTACTAGAACAGGGGTGTCAAATCAGCCCCAGCATTTT. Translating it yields CASSTRTGVSNQPQHF.

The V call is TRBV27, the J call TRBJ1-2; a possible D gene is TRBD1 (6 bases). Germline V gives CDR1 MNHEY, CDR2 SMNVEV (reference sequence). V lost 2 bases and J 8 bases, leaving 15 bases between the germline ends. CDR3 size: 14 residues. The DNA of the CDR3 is TGTGCCAGCAGTTTACAAGGGGGGGGGAGAGGCTACACCTTC. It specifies CASSLQGGGRGYTF.

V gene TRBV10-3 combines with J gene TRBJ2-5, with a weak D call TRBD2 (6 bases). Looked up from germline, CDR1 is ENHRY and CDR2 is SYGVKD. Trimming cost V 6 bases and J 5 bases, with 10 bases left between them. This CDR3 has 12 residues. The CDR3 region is CAISPRGETQYF. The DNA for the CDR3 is TGTGCCATCAGCCCGCGGGGTGAGACCCAGTACTTC.

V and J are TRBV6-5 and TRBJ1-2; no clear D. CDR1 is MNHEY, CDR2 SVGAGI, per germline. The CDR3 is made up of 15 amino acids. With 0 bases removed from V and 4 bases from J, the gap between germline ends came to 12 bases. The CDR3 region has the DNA TGTGCCAGCAGTTACTCGATGGGAAATAGCTATGGCTACACCTTC. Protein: CASSYSMGNSYGYTF.

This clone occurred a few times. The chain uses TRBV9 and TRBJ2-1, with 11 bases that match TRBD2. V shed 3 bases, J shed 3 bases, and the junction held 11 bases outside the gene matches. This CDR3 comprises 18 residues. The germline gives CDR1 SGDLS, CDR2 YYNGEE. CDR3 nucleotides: TGTGCCAGCAGCGCGGGACTAGCGGTTCTAGGGGACTACAATGAGCAGTTCTTC. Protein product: CASSAGLAVLGDYNEQFF.

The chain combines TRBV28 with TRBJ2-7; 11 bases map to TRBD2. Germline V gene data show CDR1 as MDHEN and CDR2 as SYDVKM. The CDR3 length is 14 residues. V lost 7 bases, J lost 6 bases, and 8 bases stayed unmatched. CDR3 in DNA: TGTGCCAGCAAATTAGCGGGAGGGCCGGGCGAGCAGTACTTC. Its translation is CASKLAGGPGEQYF.

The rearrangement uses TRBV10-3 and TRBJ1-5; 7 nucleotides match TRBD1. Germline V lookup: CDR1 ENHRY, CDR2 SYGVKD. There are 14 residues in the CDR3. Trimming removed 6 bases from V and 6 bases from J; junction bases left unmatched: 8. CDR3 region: CAISEDRAGQPQHF. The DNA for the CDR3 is TGTGCCATCAGCGAAGACAGGGCGGGTCAGCCCCAGCATTTT.

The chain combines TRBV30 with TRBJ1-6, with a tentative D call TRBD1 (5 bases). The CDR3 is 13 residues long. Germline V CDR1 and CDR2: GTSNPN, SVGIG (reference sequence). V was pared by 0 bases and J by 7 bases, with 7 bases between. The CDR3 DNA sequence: TGTGCCTGGAGTGTACAGGAGAATTCACCCCTCCACTTT. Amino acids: CAWSVQENSPLHF. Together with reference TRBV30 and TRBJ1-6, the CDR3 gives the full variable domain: SQTIHQWPATLVQPVGSPLSLECTVEGTSNPNLYWYRQAAGRGLQLLFYSVGIGQISSEVPQNLSASRPQDRQFILSSKKLLLSDSGFYLCAWSVQENSPLHFGNGTRLTVT.

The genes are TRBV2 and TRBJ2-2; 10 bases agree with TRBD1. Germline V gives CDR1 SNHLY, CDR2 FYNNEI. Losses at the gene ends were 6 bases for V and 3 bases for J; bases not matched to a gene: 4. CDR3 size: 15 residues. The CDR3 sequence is CASRIGTGDTGELFF. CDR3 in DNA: TGTGCCAGCAGAATCGGGACAGGGGACACCGGGGAGCTGTTTTTT.

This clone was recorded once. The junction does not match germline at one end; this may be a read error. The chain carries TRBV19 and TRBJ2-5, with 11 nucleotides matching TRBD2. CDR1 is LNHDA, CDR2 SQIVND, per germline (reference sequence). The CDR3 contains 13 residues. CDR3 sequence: CAGSGRAGETQYF. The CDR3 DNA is TGTGCCGGTAGCGGGAGGGCCGGAGAGACCCAGTACTTC.

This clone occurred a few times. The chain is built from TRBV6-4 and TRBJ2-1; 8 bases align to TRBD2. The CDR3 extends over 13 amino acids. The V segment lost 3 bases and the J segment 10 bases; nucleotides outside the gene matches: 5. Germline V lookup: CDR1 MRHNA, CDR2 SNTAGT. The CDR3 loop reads CASSERGGREQFF. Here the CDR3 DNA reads TGTGCCAGCAGTGAGAGAGGCGGGAGGGAGCAGTTCTTC.

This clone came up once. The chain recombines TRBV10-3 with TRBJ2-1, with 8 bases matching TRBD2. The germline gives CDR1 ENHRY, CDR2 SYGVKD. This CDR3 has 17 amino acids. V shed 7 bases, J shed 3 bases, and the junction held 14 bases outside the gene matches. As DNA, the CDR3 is TGTGCCATCATGAGGGGAATCGCGGGAGGTAGCTACAATGAGCAGTTCTTC. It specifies CAIMRGIAGGSYNEQFF.

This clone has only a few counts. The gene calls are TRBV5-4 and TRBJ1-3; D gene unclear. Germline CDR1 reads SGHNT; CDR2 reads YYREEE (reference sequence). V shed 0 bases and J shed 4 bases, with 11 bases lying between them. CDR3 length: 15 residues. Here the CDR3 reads CASSLDPGLGNTIYF. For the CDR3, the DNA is TGTGCCAGCAGCTTGGATCCGGGGTTGGGAAACACCATATATTTT.

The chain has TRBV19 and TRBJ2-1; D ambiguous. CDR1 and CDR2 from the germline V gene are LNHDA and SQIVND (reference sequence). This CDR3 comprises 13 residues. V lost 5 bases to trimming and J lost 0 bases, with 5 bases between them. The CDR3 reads CASSLRSYNEQFF. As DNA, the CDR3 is TGTGCCAGTAGTCTCCGCTCCTACAATGAGCAGTTCTTC.

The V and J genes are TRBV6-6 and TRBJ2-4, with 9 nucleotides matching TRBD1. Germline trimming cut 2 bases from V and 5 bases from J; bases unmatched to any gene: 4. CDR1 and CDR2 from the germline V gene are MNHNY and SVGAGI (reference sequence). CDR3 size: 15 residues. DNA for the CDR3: TGTGCCAGCAGTTACAGCGGGACAGGGCAAAACATTCAGTACTTC. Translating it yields CASSYSGTGQNIQYF.

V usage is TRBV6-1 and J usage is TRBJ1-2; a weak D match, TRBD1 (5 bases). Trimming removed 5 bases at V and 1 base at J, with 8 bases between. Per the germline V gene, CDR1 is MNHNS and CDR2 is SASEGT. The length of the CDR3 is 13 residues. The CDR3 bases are TGTGCCAGCAGTAAACAGGATAACTATGGCTACACCTTC. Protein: CASSKQDNYGYTF.

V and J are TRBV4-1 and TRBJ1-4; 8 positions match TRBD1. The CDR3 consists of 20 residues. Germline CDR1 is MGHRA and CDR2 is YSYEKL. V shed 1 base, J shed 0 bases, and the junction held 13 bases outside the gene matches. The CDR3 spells CASSQAADRAHLSTNEKLFF. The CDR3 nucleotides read TGCGCCAGCAGCCAAGCCGCGGACAGGGCTCACCTATCAACTAATGAAAAACTGTTTTTT.

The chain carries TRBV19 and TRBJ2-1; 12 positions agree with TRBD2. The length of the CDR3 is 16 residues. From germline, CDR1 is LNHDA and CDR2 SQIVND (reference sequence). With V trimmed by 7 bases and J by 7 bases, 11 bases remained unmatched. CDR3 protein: CASTPRSSGRVNEQFF. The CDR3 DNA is TGTGCCAGTACCCCCAGGTCTAGCGGGAGGGTGAATGAGCAGTTCTTC.

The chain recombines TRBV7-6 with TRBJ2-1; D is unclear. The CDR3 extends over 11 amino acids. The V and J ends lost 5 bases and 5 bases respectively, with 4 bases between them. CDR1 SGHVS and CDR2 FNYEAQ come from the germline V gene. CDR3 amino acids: CASSLDNEQFF. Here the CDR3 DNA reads TGTGCCAGCAGCCTGGACAATGAGCAGTTCTTC.

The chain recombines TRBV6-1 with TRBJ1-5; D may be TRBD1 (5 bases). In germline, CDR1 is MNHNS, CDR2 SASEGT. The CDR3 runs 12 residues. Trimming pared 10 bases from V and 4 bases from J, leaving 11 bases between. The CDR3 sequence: CATGGGNQPQHF. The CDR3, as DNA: TGTGCCACCGGGGGAGGGAATCAGCCCCAGCATTTT.

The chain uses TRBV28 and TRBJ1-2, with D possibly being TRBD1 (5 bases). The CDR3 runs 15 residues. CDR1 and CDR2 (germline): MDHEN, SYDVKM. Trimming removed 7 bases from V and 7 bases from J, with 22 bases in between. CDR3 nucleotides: TGTGCCAGCAAGATCGGCGGGACGCCTTTGGGTGGCTACACCTTC. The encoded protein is CASKIGGTPLGGYTF.

CDR3 sequence reads: CASSLGAGYGYTF. The CDR3 bases are TGTGCCAGCAGTCTCGGGGCAGGCTATGGCTACACCTTC. The chain uses TRBV25-1 and TRBJ1-2; D is possibly TRBD1 (5 bases). Trimming cost V 5 bases and J 4 bases, with 11 bases left between them. The CDR3 loop spans 13 amino acids. Germline V gene data show CDR1 as MGHDK and CDR2 as SYGVNS.

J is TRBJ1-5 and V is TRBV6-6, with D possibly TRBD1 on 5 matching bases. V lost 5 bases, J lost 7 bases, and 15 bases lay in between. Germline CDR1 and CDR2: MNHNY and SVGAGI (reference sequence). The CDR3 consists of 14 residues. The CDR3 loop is CASSGTGGDQPQHF. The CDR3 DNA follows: TGTGCCAGCAGTGGAACGGGAGGGGACCAGCCCCAGCATTTT.

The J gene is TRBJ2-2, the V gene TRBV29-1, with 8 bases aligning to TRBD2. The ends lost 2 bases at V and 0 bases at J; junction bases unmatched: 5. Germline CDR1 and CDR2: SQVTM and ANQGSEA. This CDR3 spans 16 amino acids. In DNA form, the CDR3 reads TGCAGCGTTGAACGCAGCGGGAGCCCGAACACCGGGGAGCTGTTTTTT. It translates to CSVERSGSPNTGELFF.

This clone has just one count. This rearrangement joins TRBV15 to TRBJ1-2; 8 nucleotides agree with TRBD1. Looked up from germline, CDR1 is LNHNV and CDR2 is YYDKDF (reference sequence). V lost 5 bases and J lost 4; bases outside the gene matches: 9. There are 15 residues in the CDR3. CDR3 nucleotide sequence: TGTGCCACCAGCCTTCGGACAGGGCAGGTCTATGGCTACACCTTC. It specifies CATSLRTGQVYGYTF.